These 21 T cell receptor beta chains came from one sample sequenced in a study of beta chain features in type 1 diabetes. Study outcomes and limitations: Shorter TCRB CDR3s, moderately but significantly so, marked every one of the four CD4+ subsets in Type 1 diabetes patients.

The investigators reverse transcribed all of the isolated RNA, so they sequenced expressed TCRB transcripts. TCRdb's copy holds only in-frame clones and misses some; the assay was immunoSEQ multiplex PCR. The repertoire consists of some 350,000 clones, with 9.5% to 10% occurring once and the leading ten covering about 0.64%. For these receptors, no antigen is known. The sequencing sample was made of central memory CD4+ T cells from blood. These TCRs come from a man under 40 with type 1 diabetes.

In this sample, this clone turned up a few times. This chain links TRBV11-2 with TRBJ2-5; maybe TRBD1 (5 bases). The end of the DNA fits TRBJ2-7 better, so the J call may be wrong. Germline V lookup: CDR1 SGHAT, CDR2 FQNNGV. This CDR3 comprises 12 residues. CDR3 protein: CASSLDRGEQYF. CDR3 DNA: TGTGCCAGCAGCTTAGATAGGGGCGAGCAGTACTTC.

This clone turned up a few times. The chain has TRBV5-1 and TRBJ2-2; 8 nucleotides line up with TRBD1. Germline values: CDR1 SGHRS, CDR2 YFSETQ. V was clipped by 1 base and J by 1 base; unmatched bases: 3. The CDR3 has 16 residues. CDR3 protein: CASSLMGTGNTGELFF. DNA of the CDR3: TGCGCCAGCAGCTTGATGGGGACAGGGAACACCGGGGAGCTGTTTTTT.

In this sample, this clone turned up many times. The chain joins TRBV7-9 to TRBJ2-3; tentatively, D is TRBD2 (6 bases). The CDR3 runs 12 residues. Germline V lookup: CDR1 SEHNR, CDR2 FQNEAQ (reference sequence). V was shortened by 11 bases and J by 1 base, with 10 bases between the two germline ends. Here the CDR3 DNA reads TGTGCCCTCGAGCGGGGCACAGATACGCAGTATTTT. As protein: CALERGTDTQYF.

This clone was counted once. V usage is TRBV7-6 and J usage is TRBJ1-1; maybe TRBD1 (6 bases). Germline lookup yields CDR1 SGHVS and CDR2 FNYEAQ. Trimming pared 4 bases from V and 4 bases from J, leaving 16 bases between. This CDR3 region has 15 residues. The CDR3 loop reads CASSSYNRETTEAFF. The CDR3 nucleotides are TGTGCCAGCAGCTCTTACAACAGGGAGACCACTGAAGCTTTCTTT. Together with reference TRBV7-6 and TRBJ1-1, the CDR3 gives the full variable domain: GAGVSQSPRYKVTKRGQDVALRCDPISGHVSLYWYRQALGQGPEFLTYFNYEAQQDKSGLPNDRFSAERPEGSISTLTIQRTEQRDSAMYRCASSSYNRETTEAFFGQGTRLTVV.

This sequence joins TRBV7-2 and TRBJ1-1, with D tentatively TRBD1 (6 bases). The CDR3 is made up of 15 amino acids. The ends were cut back, 0 bases at V and 3 bases at J, with 11 bases in the middle. Germline loops: CDR1 SGHTA, CDR2 FQGNSA. In DNA, the CDR3 is TGTGCCAGCAGCTTAGCCCGGGGGCTGGACACTGAAGCTTTCTTT. Translation gives CASSLARGLDTEAFF.

This clone was seen a handful of times. The rearrangement uses TRBV5-1 and TRBJ1-1; TRBD1 aligns across 7 bases. The CDR3 totals 11 residues. Trimming took 4 bases from V and 11 from J; bases not matched to a gene: 5. The germline gives CDR1 SGHRS, CDR2 YFSETQ. The DNA of the CDR3 is TGCGCCAGCAGCGAACAGGGGTTGGCTTTCTTT. Its translation: CASSEQGLAFF.

J is TRBJ2-7 and V is TRBV7-2; no definite D call. The germline V gene has CDR1 SGHTA and CDR2 FQGNSA. V lost 7 bases, J lost 0 bases, and 13 bases lay in between. The length of the CDR3 is 14 residues. The CDR3 protein is CASNFQPTSYEQYF. CDR3 sequence (DNA): TGTGCCAGCAACTTTCAACCGACCTCCTACGAGCAGTACTTC. Full variable domain (missing parts from reference TRBV7-2 and TRBJ2-7): GAGVSQSPSNKVTEKGKDVELRCDPISGHTALYWYRQSLGQGLEFLIYFQGNSAPDKSGLPSDRFSAERTGGSVSTLTIQRTQQEDSAVYLCASNFQPTSYEQYFGPGTRLTVT.

The V gene is TRBV19, the J gene TRBJ2-1, with 9 bases identical to TRBD2. Germline V gene sequence: CDR1 LNHDA, CDR2 SQIVND (reference sequence). The CDR3 covers 13 residues. Losses at the gene ends were 4 bases for V and 9 bases for J; bases not matched to a gene: 4. The CDR3 DNA sequence: TGTGCCAGTAGTAGCGGCGGGGGGGGTGAGCAGTTCTTC. Protein sequence: CASSSGGGGEQFF.

This clone was recorded a few times. At one of its ends the junction is not consistent with the germline gene, which may arise from a read error. J is TRBJ2-5 and V is TRBV14; no definite D call. The CDR3 contains 13 residues. The germline V gene has CDR1 SGHDN and CDR2 FVKESK. CDR3 DNA: TGTGCCAGCAGCCAAGACTACCAGGAGACCCAGTACTTC. It specifies CASSQDYQETQYF. Complete variable domain (other parts from reference TRBV14 and TRBJ2-5): EAGVTQFPSHSVIEKGQTVTLRCDPISGHDNLYWYRRVMGKEIKFLLHFVKESKQDESGMPNNRFLAERTGGTYSTLKVQPAELEDSGVYFCASSQDYQETQYFGPGTRLLVL.

The chain employs TRBV7-9 and TRBJ1-4; 9 bases fit TRBD1. Trimming took 5 bases from V and 8 from J; bases not matched to a gene: 6. The CDR3 contains 14 residues. CDR1 is SEHNR and CDR2 is FQNEAQ in the germline V gene (reference sequence). CDR3 sequence: CASSPQGAREKLFF. The CDR3 DNA reads TGTGCCAGCAGCCCACAGGGGGCGCGAGAAAAACTGTTTTTT. Full variable domain (rest looked up from reference TRBV7-9 and TRBJ1-4): DTGVSQNPRHKITKRGQNVTFRCDPISEHNRLYWYRQTLGQGPEFLTYFQNEAQLEKSRLLSDRFSAERPKGSFSTLEIQRTEQGDSAMYLCASSPQGAREKLFFGSGTQLSVL.

This clone was picked up a small number of times. The chain is built from TRBV18 and TRBJ1-1, with D maybe TRBD1 (6 bases). V shed 4 bases and J shed 3 bases, with 18 bases lying between them. CDR1 and CDR2 (germline): KGHSH, LQKENI. This CDR3 is built from 16 residues. CDR3 sequence: CASSLGQNSLDTEAFF. The CDR3 DNA follows: TGTGCCAGCTCACTTGGACAGAACTCTTTGGACACTGAAGCTTTCTTT.

CDR3 residues: CASGLLADITGELFF. In nucleotides, the CDR3 is TGTGCCAGCGGACTCTTAGCGGACATCACCGGGGAGCTGTTTTTT. The rearrangement joins TRBV28 to TRBJ2-2; weak D call: TRBD2 (6 bases). Deletions cut 8 bases from V and 4 bases from J, with 17 bases between. From germline, CDR1 is MDHEN and CDR2 SYDVKM. The CDR3 sequence is 15 residues long.

J is TRBJ2-5 and V is TRBV15; 10 bases align to TRBD1. V lost 1 base, J lost 5 bases, and 13 bases stayed unmatched. This CDR3 comprises 18 residues. The germline CDR1 and CDR2 sequences are LNHNV and YYDKDF (reference sequence). The chain's CDR3 is CATSRGEKGGQGRETQYF. The DNA of the CDR3 is TGTGCCACCAGCAGAGGGGAAAAAGGGGGACAGGGGAGGGAGACCCAGTACTTC.

This clone was observed a few times. The chain uses TRBV2 and TRBJ2-3; 7 nucleotides align to TRBD2. This CDR3 has 14 amino acids. CDR1 is SNHLY, CDR2 FYNNEI, per germline. V lost 4 bases, J lost 5 bases, and 6 bases stayed unmatched. For the CDR3, the DNA is TGTGCCAGCAGTGGAGGCGGGAGTGAAGATACGCAGTATTTT. Its translation: CASSGGGSEDTQYF. Looking up the rest from reference TRBV2 and TRBJ2-3 gives the full variable domain: EPEVTQTPSHQVTQMGQEVILRCVPISNHLYFYWYRQILGQKVEFLVSFYNNEISEKSEIFDDQFSVERPDGSNFTLKIRSTKLEDSAMYFCASSGGGSEDTQYFGPGTRLTVL.

The V and J genes are TRBV7-2 and TRBJ2-3; 7 nucleotides align to TRBD2. The CDR3 consists of 15 residues. Germline CDR1 SGHTA, CDR2 FQGNSA. The ends lost 4 bases at V and 4 bases at J; junction bases unmatched: 8. DNA of the CDR3: TGTGCCAGCAGCTCCTATGGACTAGAAGCAGATACGCAGTATTTT. Amino acids: CASSSYGLEADTQYF.

The chain links TRBV25-1 to TRBJ1-5; a possible D gene is TRBD1 (6 bases). Between the trimmed V and J ends, which lost 3 bases and 6 bases, there was a span of 15 bases. Germline lookup yields CDR1 MGHDK and CDR2 SYGVNS. This CDR3 contains 15 residues. The CDR3 DNA is TGTGCCAGCAGTGACGCGGGGGGGGCAGGTCAGCCCCAGCATTTT. Its translation: CASSDAGGAGQPQHF.

The rearrangement uses TRBV28 and TRBJ1-2; tentatively, D is TRBD1 (5 bases). Trimming stripped 1 base from V and 6 bases from J, with 15 bases between. There are 15 residues in the CDR3. Germline V CDR1 and CDR2: MDHEN, SYDVKM. The CDR3 sequence is CASSLSGFAPDGYTF. Written as DNA, the CDR3 is TGTGCCAGCAGTTTATCAGGGTTTGCCCCTGATGGCTACACCTTC.

This clone was counted a few times. This chain joins TRBV15 and TRBJ2-7, with D maybe TRBD1 (5 bases). Trimming removed 0 bases from V and 4 bases from J, with 10 bases in between. Per the germline V gene, CDR1 is LNHNV and CDR2 is YYDKDF (reference sequence). CDR3 length: 14 amino acids. This chain's CDR3 is CATSRDRYRYEQYF. CDR3 nucleotide sequence: TGTGCCACCAGCAGAGATAGGTACAGGTACGAGCAGTACTTC.

V and J are TRBV20-1 and TRBJ1-3; D is uncertain. CDR1 DFQATT and CDR2 SNEGSKA come from the germline V gene (reference sequence). The ends were cut back, 7 bases at V and 4 bases at J, with 8 bases in the middle. The CDR3 covers 11 residues. The CDR3 nucleotides read TGCAGTGTCGGCAGGGGAAACACCATATATTTT. Translation: CSVGRGNTIYF.

This clone was observed a handful of times. This chain connects TRBV5-4 to TRBJ2-3, with a weak D call TRBD2 (5 bases). CDR3 length: 13 residues. Germline loops: CDR1 SGHNT, CDR2 YYREEE (reference sequence). Trimming removed 5 bases from V and 5 bases from J, with 12 bases in between. The CDR3 protein is CASSIGVGDTQYF. In nucleotides, the CDR3 is TGTGCCAGCAGTATCGGGGTGGGAGATACGCAGTATTTT.

This chain uses TRBV28 with TRBJ2-7; D may be TRBD1 (6 bases). Germline assignment: CDR1 MDHEN and CDR2 SYDVKM. This CDR3 is 13 amino acids long. Trimming removed 5 bases from V and 6 bases from J, with 14 bases in between. The CDR3 loop is CASSVYRVGEQYF. DNA of the CDR3: TGTGCCAGCAGTGTATACAGGGTAGGCGAGCAGTACTTC.